This TCR beta chain was sequenced for a study of blood T cell repertoires in COVID-19. Study background: Samples representing acute and convalescent COVID-19 were sourced from the United States, Italy and Spain. Sources were T cells, B-cell-depleted T cells, or PBMCs; the material itself was cDNA or gDNA.

Per the study methods: Estimation of nucleated cell counts relied on the amplification of reference gene primers. Clones were read by immunoSEQ multiplex PCR, and TCRdb kept only the in-frame ones, dropping some. V and J calls and clone size follow that table, whereas D and trimming were derived from the DNA. The sample shows roughly 230,000 clones, about 80% of them seen only once. The CDR3 extends over 12 amino acids. Germline CDR1 MNHNY, CDR2 SVGAGI (reference sequence). Unmatched junction bases numbered 4, after V lost 4 bases and J lost 10 bases. The genes are TRBV6-6 and TRBJ2-1, with 7 nucleotides matching TRBD1. This TCR was recovered from a woman aged 50 to 65 with acute or convalescent COVID-19. Sequencing was performed on peripheral blood. In nucleotides, the CDR3 is TGTGCCAGCAGTTTCGGACAGGCAGAGCAGTTCTTC. It translates to CASSFGQAEQFF.